This T cell receptor (beta chain) is drawn from a study of blood T cell repertoires in COVID-19. Everyone who took part was roughly 18 to 89 years old, and they came from over 20 US areas. TCRdb's copy holds only in-frame clones and misses some; the assay was immunoSEQ multiplex PCR. The sample includes 310,000 or so clones, 86% of them seen just once. The CDR3 runs to 20 residues. V gave up 3 bases and J gave up 0 bases; unmatched junction bases: 12. Germline V CDR1 and CDR2: MDHEN, SYDVKM. Material for sequencing was PBMCs or T cells enriched from blood (not recorded which). The V gene is TRBV28, the J gene TRBJ2-7; 15 bases fit TRBD2. The source of this sequence is a young woman who had recovered from COVID-19. The CDR3 here is CASSLALGLAGGVSSYEQYF. As DNA, the CDR3 is TGTGCCAGCAGTTTGGCCCTCGGACTAGCGGGAGGGGTGAGCTCCTACGAGCAGTACTTC.